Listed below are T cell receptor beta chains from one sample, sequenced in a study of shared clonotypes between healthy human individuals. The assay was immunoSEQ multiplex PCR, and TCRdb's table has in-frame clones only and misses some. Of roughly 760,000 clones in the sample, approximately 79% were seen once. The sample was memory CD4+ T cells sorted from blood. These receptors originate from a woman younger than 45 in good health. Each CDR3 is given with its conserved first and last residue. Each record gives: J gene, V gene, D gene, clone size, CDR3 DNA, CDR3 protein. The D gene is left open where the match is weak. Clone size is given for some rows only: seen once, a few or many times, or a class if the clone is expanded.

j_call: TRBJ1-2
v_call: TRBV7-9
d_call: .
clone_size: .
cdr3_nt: TGTGCCAGCAGCTTAGTCAGGGCTAACTATGGCTACACCTTC
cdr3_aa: CASSLVRANYGYTF

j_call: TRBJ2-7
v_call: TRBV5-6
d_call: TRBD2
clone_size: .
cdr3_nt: TGTGCCAGTCGACCTTGGGAGCGGGAGGTCTACGAGCAGTACTTC
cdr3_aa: CASRPWEREVYEQYF

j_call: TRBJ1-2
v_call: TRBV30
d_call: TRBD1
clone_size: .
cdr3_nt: TGTGCCTGGAGTCCCAGGGGGCATGGTGGCTACACCTTC
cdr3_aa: CAWSPRGHGGYTF

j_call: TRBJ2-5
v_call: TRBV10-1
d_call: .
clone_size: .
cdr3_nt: TGCGCCAGCAGTGAGAACACCCAAGAGACCCAGTACTTC
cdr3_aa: CASSENTQETQYF

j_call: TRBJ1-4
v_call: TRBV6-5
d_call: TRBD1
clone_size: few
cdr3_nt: TGTGCCAGCAGCGCGGGGACAGGGAATGAAAAACTGTTTTTT
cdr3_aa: CASSAGTGNEKLFF

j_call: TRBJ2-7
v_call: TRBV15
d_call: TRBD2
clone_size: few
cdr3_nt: TGTGCCACCAGCAGAGGGGGGACTAGCGGGAGCTACGAGCAGTACTTC
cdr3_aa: CATSRGGTSGSYEQYF

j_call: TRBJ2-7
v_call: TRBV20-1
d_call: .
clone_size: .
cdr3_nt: TGCAGTGCTAGAGTTCTAGATGGGCAGTACTTC
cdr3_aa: CSARVLDGQYF

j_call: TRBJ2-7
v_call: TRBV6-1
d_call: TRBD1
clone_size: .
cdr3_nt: TGTGCCAGCAGTAAAGCCGGGACAGGGGGTAGGTACGAGCAGTACTTC
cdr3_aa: CASSKAGTGGRYEQYF

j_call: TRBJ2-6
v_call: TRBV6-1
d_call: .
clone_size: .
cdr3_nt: TGTGCCAGCAGTGCCAACTCCGTTAAGGGGGCCAACGTCCTGACTTTC
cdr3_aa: CASSANSVKGANVLTF

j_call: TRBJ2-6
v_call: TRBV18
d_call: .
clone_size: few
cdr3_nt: TGTGCCAGCTCACGATATGGAGATACTGGGGCCAACGTCCTGACTTTC
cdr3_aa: CASSRYGDTGANVLTF

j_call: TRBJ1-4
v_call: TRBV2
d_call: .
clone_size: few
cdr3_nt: TGTGCCAGCAGTGAACAGGGCCGTAATGAAAAACTGTTTTTT
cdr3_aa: CASSEQGRNEKLFF

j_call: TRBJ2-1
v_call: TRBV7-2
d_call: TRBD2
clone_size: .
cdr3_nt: TGTGCCAGCAGCTCTCAACTAGCGGGAGTAAAGAGTGAGCAGTTCTTC
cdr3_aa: CASSSQLAGVKSEQFF

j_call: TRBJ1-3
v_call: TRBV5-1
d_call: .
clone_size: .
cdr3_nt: TGCGCCAGCAGCCCCATGGACTTCTCTGGAAACACCATATATTTT
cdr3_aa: CASSPMDFSGNTIYF

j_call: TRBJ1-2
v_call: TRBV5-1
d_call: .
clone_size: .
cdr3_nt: TGCGCCAGCAGCTACTTATTGCGGGACGGCTACACCTTC
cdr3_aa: CASSYLLRDGYTF

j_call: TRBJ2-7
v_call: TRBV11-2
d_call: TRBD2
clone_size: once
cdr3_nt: TGTGCCAGCAGCTTCCCAGCGGGGGCGTTGTACTTC
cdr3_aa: CASSFPAGALYF

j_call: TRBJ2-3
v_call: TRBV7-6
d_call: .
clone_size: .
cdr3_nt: TGTGCCAGCAGCTTTCGGACGGGAAGCACAGATACGCAGTATTTT
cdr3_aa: CASSFRTGSTDTQYF

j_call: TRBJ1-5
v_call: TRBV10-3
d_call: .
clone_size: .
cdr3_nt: TGTGCCATCAGTGAGAATAGCAATCAGCCCCAGCATTTT
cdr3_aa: CAISENSNQPQHF

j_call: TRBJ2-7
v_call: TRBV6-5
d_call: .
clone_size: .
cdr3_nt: TGTGCCACTAACTTGGACTCCGGGTACTTC
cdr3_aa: CATNLDSGYF

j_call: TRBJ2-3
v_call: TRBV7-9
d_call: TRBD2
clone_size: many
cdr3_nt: TGTGCCAGCAGCTTGCTAGCGGGAGGAGGAGATACGCAGTATTTT
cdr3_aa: CASSLLAGGGDTQYF

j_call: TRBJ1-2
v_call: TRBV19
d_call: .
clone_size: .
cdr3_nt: TGTGCCAGTAGTATCCGGACAGCTATGGGCTACACCTTC
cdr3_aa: CASSIRTAMGYTF

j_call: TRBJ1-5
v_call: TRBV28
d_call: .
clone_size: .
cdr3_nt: TGTGCCAGCAGTTTGTCCGGGGGCGGGAGTCAGCCCCAGCATTTT
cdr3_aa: CASSLSGGGSQPQHF

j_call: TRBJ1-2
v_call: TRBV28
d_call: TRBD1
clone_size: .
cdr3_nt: TGTGCCAGCAGTCCTCCAGTCCCGGGACAGGGCCACCTCTATGGCTACACCTTC
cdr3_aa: CASSPPVPGQGHLYGYTF

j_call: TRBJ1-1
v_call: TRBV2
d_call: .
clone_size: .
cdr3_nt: TGTGCCAGCGGCCCCCTGACCCTTGAAGCTTTCTTT
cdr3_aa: CASGPLTLEAFF

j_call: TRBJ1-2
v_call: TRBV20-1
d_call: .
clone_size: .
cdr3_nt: TGCAGATCAATAGGGGGGGATGGCTACACCTTC
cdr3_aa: CRSIGGDGYTF

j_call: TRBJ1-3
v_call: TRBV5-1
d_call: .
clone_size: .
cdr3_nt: TGCGCCAGCAGCTTGGAGTCCCCGTGGGGAAACACCATATATTTT
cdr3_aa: CASSLESPWGNTIYF

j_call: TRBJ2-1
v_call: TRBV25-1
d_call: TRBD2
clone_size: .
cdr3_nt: TGTGCCAGCAGTGCCCAGGGACTAGCGACTTACAATGAGCAGTTCTTC
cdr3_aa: CASSAQGLATYNEQFF

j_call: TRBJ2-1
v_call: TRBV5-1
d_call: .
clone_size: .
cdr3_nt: TGCGCCAGCAGCTTGGATAGTGCCCTCTACAATGAGCAGTTCTTC
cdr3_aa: CASSLDSALYNEQFF

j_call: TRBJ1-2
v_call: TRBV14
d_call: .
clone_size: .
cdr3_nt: TGTGCCAGCAGCCAAGGGGTCGGCTATGGCTACACCTTC
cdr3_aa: CASSQGVGYGYTF

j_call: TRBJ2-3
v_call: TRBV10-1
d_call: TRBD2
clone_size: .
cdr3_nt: TGCGCCAGCAGTGAGTCATTAGCGGGAGCCAGCACAGATACGCAGTATTTT
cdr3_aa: CASSESLAGASTDTQYF

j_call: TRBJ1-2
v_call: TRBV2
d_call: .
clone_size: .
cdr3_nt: TGTGCCAGCAGTGATTCCAGGGTCTATGGCTACACCTTC
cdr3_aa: CASSDSRVYGYTF

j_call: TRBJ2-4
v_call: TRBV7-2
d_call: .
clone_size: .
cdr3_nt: TGTGCCAGCAGCTTAAGGCAGGGGCCGGGTGCCAAAAACATTCAGTACTTC
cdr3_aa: CASSLRQGPGAKNIQYF

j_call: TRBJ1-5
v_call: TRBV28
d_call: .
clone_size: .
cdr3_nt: TGTGCCAGCAGTTCGGGCCCTAATCAGCCCCAGCATTTT
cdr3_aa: CASSSGPNQPQHF

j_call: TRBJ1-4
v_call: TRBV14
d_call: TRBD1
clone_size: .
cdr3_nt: TGTGCCAGCAGCCAAGAAGGGGGCGGGAGAAAACTGTTTTTT
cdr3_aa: CASSQEGGGRKLFF

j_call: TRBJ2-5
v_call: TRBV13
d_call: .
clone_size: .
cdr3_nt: TGTGCCAGCAGCTTAAGGGAGGCGGCCCAGTACTTC
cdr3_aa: CASSLREAAQYF

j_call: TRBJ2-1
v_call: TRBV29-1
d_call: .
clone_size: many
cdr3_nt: TGCAGCGTCGAGGAACAGCAAGGGGAGCAGTTCTTC
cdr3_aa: CSVEEQQGEQFF

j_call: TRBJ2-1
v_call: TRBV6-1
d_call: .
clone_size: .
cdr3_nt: TGTGCCAGCAGTGAAGGGGTAGTGAGAGGCGAGCAGTTCTTC
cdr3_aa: CASSEGVVRGEQFF

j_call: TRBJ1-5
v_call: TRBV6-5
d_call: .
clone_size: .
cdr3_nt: TGTGCCAGCAGTTACGGGTCCAGGAATAGCAATCAGCCCCAGCATTTT
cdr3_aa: CASSYGSRNSNQPQHF

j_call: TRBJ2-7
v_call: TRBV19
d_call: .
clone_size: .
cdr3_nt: TGTGCCAGTACTAGGCAGGGTGGAACGAGCGAGCAGTACTTC
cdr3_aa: CASTRQGGTSEQYF

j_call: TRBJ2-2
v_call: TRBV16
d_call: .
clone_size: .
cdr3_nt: TGTGCCAGCAGCCAATCTTCCGGGGAGCTGTTTTTT
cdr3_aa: CASSQSSGELFF

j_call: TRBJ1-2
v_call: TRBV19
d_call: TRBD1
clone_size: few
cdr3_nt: TGTGCCAGTAGTACCCGGGACAGGGCCTATGGCTACACCTTC
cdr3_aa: CASSTRDRAYGYTF